This passage covers 12 T cell receptor beta chains from one sample sequenced in a study of blood T cell repertoires in COVID-19. Data came from immunoSEQ multiplex PCR; TCRdb stores just in-frame clones and leaves some out. Of 70,000 or so clones listed, about nine tenths were seen once; the top ten hold more than 5.5%. What was sequenced was peripheral blood. The receptors here all came from a woman in her forties or fifties with acute or convalescent COVID-19.

V gene TRBV24-1 combines with J gene TRBJ2-7; weak D call: TRBD2 (6 bases). Trimming removed 0 bases from V and 2 bases from J, with 13 bases in between. CDR1 is KGHDR, CDR2 SFDVKD, per germline. The CDR3 is 16 amino acids. The CDR3, as DNA: TGTGCCACCAGTGATTTGGGGGGGACGGCGACCTACGAGCAGTACTTC. Translation: CATSDLGGTATYEQYF.

The chain joins TRBV27 to TRBJ2-3; 13 bases align to TRBD2. The germline CDR1 and CDR2 sequences are MNHEY and SMNVEV (reference sequence). J gave up 5 bases and V 5 bases, and 4 bases lay outside the gene matches. This CDR3 is 15 amino acids long. The chain's CDR3 is CASSPLAGGVDTQYF. The DNA of the CDR3 is TGTGCCAGCAGTCCACTAGCGGGAGGGGTAGATACGCAGTATTTT.

The chain joins TRBV10-3 to TRBJ2-5; D is possibly TRBD2 (7 bases). V shed 3 bases and J shed 2 bases, with 10 bases lying between them. The CDR3 totals 14 residues. Germline CDR1 ENHRY, CDR2 SYGVKD. CDR3 sequence reads: CAISDAGAQETQYF. CDR3 bases: TGTGCCATCAGTGATGCGGGGGCGCAAGAGACCCAGTACTTC.

The rearrangement links TRBV12-3 or TRBV12-4 to TRBJ1-6; 7 nucleotides agree with TRBD1. Trimming took 7 bases from V and 9 from J; bases not matched to a gene: 6. The CDR3 spans 13 residues. As DNA, the CDR3 is TGTGCCAGCACCAGACAGGGCTTTTCACCCCTCCACTTT. Amino acids: CASTRQGFSPLHF.

V and J are TRBV6-2 or TRBV6-3 and TRBJ1-2; TRBD1 matches 7 bases. Germline CDR1 is MNHEY and CDR2 is SVGEGT. CDR3 length: 14 amino acids. Germline trimming cut 6 bases from V and 5 bases from J; bases unmatched to any gene: 9. The CDR3 loop reads CASSTPGQRYGYTF. The CDR3 coding sequence is TGTGCCAGCAGCACTCCGGGACAGAGGTATGGCTACACCTTC.

The chain has TRBV7-2 and TRBJ2-1; no clear D gene. The CDR3 runs to 15 residues. CDR1 and CDR2 (germline): SGHTA, FQGNSA. Trimming removed 1 base from V and 0 bases from J, with 7 bases in between. CDR3 sequence (DNA): TGTGCCAGCAGCTTAGGCGCGGACTCCTACAATGAGCAGTTCTTC. This encodes CASSLGADSYNEQFF.

The chain links TRBV11-2 to TRBJ2-7; 9 bases are a match to TRBD2. With 2 bases clipped from V and 2 bases from J, the junction kept 4 bases outside the gene matches. Germline V gene sequence: CDR1 SGHAT, CDR2 FQNNGV. The CDR3 is made up of 15 amino acids. The CDR3 nucleotides read TGTGCCAGCAGCTTAAGCGGGGGGACTACCTACGAGCAGTACTTC. Translated: CASSLSGGTTYEQYF.

The chain uses TRBV5-1 and TRBJ2-2, with a possible D match to TRBD2 (5 bases). CDR1 SGHRS and CDR2 YFSETQ come from the germline V gene. The CDR3 is made up of 17 amino acids. Trimming removed 1 base from V and 4 bases from J, with 17 bases in between. CDR3 in amino acids: CASSLRNLALGTGELFF. CDR3 nucleotides: TGCGCCAGCAGCTTGCGGAACCTAGCTTTGGGCACCGGGGAGCTGTTTTTT.

The V call is TRBV5-1, the J call TRBJ2-7; 12 bases align to TRBD1. The length of the CDR3 is 15 residues. The germline gives CDR1 SGHRS, CDR2 YFSETQ. Unmatched junction bases numbered 7, after V lost 4 bases and J lost 5 bases. This CDR3 is CASSPLGTGGNEQYF. Here the CDR3 DNA reads TGCGCCAGCAGCCCGCTTGGGACAGGGGGCAACGAGCAGTACTTC.

The chain uses TRBV7-2 and TRBJ2-4; 10 nucleotides agree with TRBD1. This CDR3 has 16 residues. The germline CDR1 and CDR2 sequences are SGHTA and FQGNSA. Trimming removed 1 base from V and 5 bases from J; junction bases left unmatched: 5. The CDR3 loop is CASSLVGTGVQNIQYF. DNA for the CDR3: TGTGCCAGCAGCTTAGTTGGGACAGGGGTCCAAAACATTCAGTACTTC.

This clone was picked up one time. The chain combines TRBV7-8 with TRBJ1-2, with a possible D match to TRBD1 (5 bases). V lost 4 bases, J lost 2 bases, and 20 bases lay in between. CDR3 size: 17 residues. From germline, CDR1 is SGHVS and CDR2 FQNEAQ. Written as DNA, the CDR3 is TGTGCCAGCAGCTCTCGGCCCCCCGGGACTTTCAACTATGGCTACACCTTC. Translation gives CASSSRPPGTFNYGYTF.

This clone was picked up one time. The chain joins TRBV19 to TRBJ2-5; D may be TRBD1 (5 bases). The germline V gene encodes CDR1 LNHDA and CDR2 SQIVND (reference sequence). Trimming removed 2 bases at V and 4 bases at J, with 8 bases between. The length of the CDR3 is 13 residues. CDR3 in amino acids: CASSIPGLETQYF. CDR3 DNA sequence: TGTGCCAGTAGTATACCAGGGTTAGAGACCCAGTACTTC. Combining the CDR3 with reference TRBV19 and TRBJ2-5 gives the whole variable domain DGGITQSPKYLFRKEGQNVTLSCEQNLNHDAMYWYRQDPGQGLRLIYYSQIVNDFQKGDIAEGYSVSREKKESFPLTVTSAQKNPTAFYLCASSIPGLETQYFGPGTRLLVL.